The 29 T cell receptor beta chains reported below all come from one sample, sequenced in a study of OX40 agonist ivuxolimab in advanced cancers. Sequencing was performed with immunoSEQ multiplex PCR; in TCRdb, only in-frame clones are kept and a portion is missing. Of about 50,000 clones detected, under 90% appear once; the ten largest clones hold more than 1.4%. The sequencing used CD4+ or CD8+ T cells sorted from blood, collected in a trial of the OX40 agonist ivuxolimab. The source is an adult with an advanced solid tumor such as melanoma, head and neck, liver or kidney cancer.

The CDR3 DNA reads as TGTGCCAGCTCACCTCCTAGCGGGAGGGCCGCAGATACGCAGTATTTT. Translation: CASSPPSGRAADTQYF. The chain uses TRBV18 and TRBJ2-3, with 12 bases identical to TRBD2. This CDR3 spans 16 amino acids. V was pared by 3 bases and J by 4 bases, with 5 bases of the junction left unmatched. Germline values: CDR1 KGHSH, CDR2 LQKENI.

The chain has TRBV9 and TRBJ2-1, with D unresolved. Trimming removed 3 bases at V and 7 bases at J, with 14 bases between. The CDR3 consists of 14 residues. Germline CDR1 SGDLS, CDR2 YYNGEE. For the CDR3, the DNA is TGTGCCAGCAGCGCCCCGGGTAGACATAATGAGCAGTTCTTC. It codes for CASSAPGRHNEQFF.

The gene calls are TRBV7-2 and TRBJ2-3; D is unclear. Germline assignment: CDR1 SGHTA and CDR2 FQGNSA. The CDR3 sequence is 13 residues long. V lost 3 bases, J lost 0 bases, and 4 bases lay in between. The CDR3 DNA sequence: TGTGCCAGCAGCTTCGGGAGCACAGATACGCAGTATTTT. It specifies CASSFGSTDTQYF.

This chain joins TRBV7-2 and TRBJ1-4, with D tentatively TRBD1 (5 bases). Trimming took 5 bases from V and 7 from J, leaving 14 bases between them. The CDR3 loop spans 14 amino acids. In germline, CDR1 is SGHTA, CDR2 FQGNSA. The CDR3 sequence is CASSRAGVGEKLFF. The CDR3 nucleotides are TGTGCCAGCAGCCGGGCGGGGGTAGGTGAAAAACTGTTTTTT.

This chain uses TRBV6-5 with TRBJ1-4, with D hard to call. The V end was cut by 4 bases, the J end by 5 bases, with 14 bases between. Germline values: CDR1 MNHEY, CDR2 SVGAGI. This CDR3 contains 15 residues. The CDR3 nucleotides read TGTGCCAGCAGTTTTTCGCAGGTGACGAATGAAAAACTGTTTTTT. Amino acids: CASSFSQVTNEKLFF.

The V and J genes are TRBV6-5 and TRBJ1-6, with a tentative D call TRBD1 (5 bases). V was clipped by 8 bases and J by 5 bases, with 13 bases between them. Germline V gene sequence: CDR1 MNHEY, CDR2 SVGAGI. The CDR3 spans 14 residues. The CDR3 nucleotides are TGTGCCAGCCGCCAGGGAGGAAATAATTCACCCCTCCACTTT. Its protein is CASRQGGNNSPLHF.

This clone has just one count. The chain carries TRBV19 and TRBJ2-2, with 10 bases fitting TRBD2. The CDR3 is made up of 15 amino acids. Germline CDR1 LNHDA, CDR2 SQIVND (reference sequence). V lost 7 bases to trimming and J lost 4 bases; unmatched junction nucleotides: 6. CDR3: CASTKREGLTGELFF. In nucleotides, the CDR3 is TGTGCCAGTACCAAGCGGGAGGGCCTCACCGGGGAGCTGTTTTTT.

The genes are TRBV5-4 and TRBJ1-1; 9 bases align to TRBD1. Germline trimming cut 4 bases from V and 0 bases from J; bases unmatched to any gene: 10. Germline values: CDR1 SGHNT, CDR2 YYREEE (reference sequence). CDR3 length: 17 residues. The chain's CDR3 is CASSLTGGRGMNTEAFF. Written as DNA, the CDR3 is TGTGCCAGCAGCCTTACAGGGGGCCGTGGTATGAACACTGAAGCTTTCTTT.

This clone was recorded only once. V usage is TRBV6-1 and J usage is TRBJ1-2; 9 bases agree with TRBD1. V lost 8 bases, J lost 4 bases, and 2 bases stayed unmatched. Germline CDR1 MNHNS, CDR2 SASEGT. The CDR3 totals 12 residues. CDR3 loop: CASAGQGYGYTF. For the CDR3, the DNA is TGTGCCAGCGCGGGACAGGGCTATGGCTACACCTTC.

This clone came up once. The rearrangement links TRBV4-3 to TRBJ1-2; D not resolved. Germline assignment: CDR1 LGHNA and CDR2 YSLEER. The V and J ends lost 0 bases and 8 bases respectively, with 13 bases between them. This CDR3 contains 14 residues. In nucleotides, the CDR3 is TGCGCCAGCAGCCAAGACCCCCGGACCTACGGCTACACCTTC. This codes for CASSQDPRTYGYTF.

The V call is TRBV28, the J call TRBJ2-7; no reliable D call. Per germline, CDR1 MDHEN and CDR2 SYDVKM. CDR3 length: 11 residues. CDR3 nucleotides: TGTGTGGTCAGAGGCCCCTACGAGCAGTACTTC. Translation gives CVVRGPYEQYF.

The J gene is TRBJ1-2, the V gene TRBV19; 9 nucleotides match TRBD1. Losses at the gene ends were 6 bases for V and 7 bases for J; bases not matched to a gene: 9. CDR1 LNHDA and CDR2 SQIVND come from the germline V gene (reference sequence). The CDR3 is 14 residues long. The CDR3 loop reads CASSPGQGLIGYTF. CDR3 sequence (DNA): TGTGCCAGTAGCCCGGGACAGGGTCTAATTGGCTACACCTTC.

V is TRBV14 and J is TRBJ2-7; D is ambiguous. Trimming took off 1 base at V and 0 bases at J, with 7 bases between the two ends. Germline CDR1 SGHDN, CDR2 FVKESK. The CDR3 consists of 14 residues. The CDR3 is CASSQGRISYEQYF. The CDR3 DNA sequence: TGTGCCAGCAGCCAAGGACGTATCTCCTACGAGCAGTACTTC.

This sequence joins TRBV5-4 and TRBJ2-6; TRBD2 agrees at 7 bases. CDR1 and CDR2 from the germline V gene are SGHNT and YYREEE (reference sequence). The CDR3 is made up of 15 amino acids. The junction had 6 bases not matched to a gene; V was cut back by 5 bases and J by 4 bases. The CDR3, as DNA: TGTGCCAGCAGTTTACTAGCGTCCGGGGCCAACGTCCTGACTTTC. This gives the protein CASSLLASGANVLTF.

This chain uses TRBV5-4 with TRBJ1-3; D gene uncertain. V lost 5 bases and J lost 4, with 25 bases in between. This CDR3 has 18 amino acids. Per germline, CDR1 SGHNT and CDR2 YYREEE (reference sequence). For the CDR3, the DNA is TGTGCCAGCAGTTGGCAAGTTGGGTCGACAAGCCCAGGAAACACCATATATTTT. Residues: CASSWQVGSTSPGNTIYF. The whole variable domain, filled in from reference TRBV5-4 and TRBJ1-3, reads ETGVTQSPTHLIKTRGQQVTLRCSSQSGHNTVSWYQQALGQGPQFIFQYYREEENGRGNFPPRFSGLQFPNYSSELNVNALELDDSALYLCASSWQVGSTSPGNTIYFGEGSWLTVV.

The chain recombines TRBV19 with TRBJ1-1, with D perhaps matching TRBD1 (5 bases). CDR1 is LNHDA and CDR2 is SQIVND in the germline V gene (reference sequence). V shed 3 bases and J shed 11 bases, with 16 bases lying between them. This CDR3 is built from 13 residues. CDR3 amino acids: CASSIRERSPAFF. Here the CDR3 DNA reads TGTGCCAGTAGTATCAGGGAAAGAAGTCCGGCTTTCTTT.

This chain connects TRBV6-5 to TRBJ1-1, with D possibly being TRBD1 (5 bases). The V gene's germline CDR1 is MNHEY and CDR2 SVGAGI. This CDR3 is 15 amino acids long. Trimming removed 0 bases at V and 2 bases at J, with 10 bases between. The CDR3 nucleotides read TGTGCCAGCAGTTACTCACGGGACCTAAACACTGAAGCTTTCTTT. Protein: CASSYSRDLNTEAFF.

The chain is built from TRBV4-1 and TRBJ2-1; 9 bases are a match to TRBD2. The length of the CDR3 is 15 residues. V was clipped by 2 bases and J by 12 bases; unmatched bases: 11. The germline gives CDR1 MGHRA, CDR2 YSYEKL. The CDR3 here is CASSQKSGGFALQFF. The CDR3 coding sequence is TGCGCCAGCAGCCAAAAAAGCGGGGGGTTCGCCTTGCAGTTCTTC.

The rearrangement uses TRBV19 and TRBJ2-6; the D is unclear. This CDR3 spans 14 amino acids. CDR1 is LNHDA, CDR2 SQIVND, per germline (reference sequence). V lost 8 bases to trimming and J lost 3 bases, with 11 bases between them. The CDR3 loop reads CASVQARGANVLTF. In DNA form, the CDR3 reads TGTGCCAGTGTTCAAGCGCGTGGGGCCAACGTCCTGACTTTC.

This chain links TRBV27 with TRBJ2-1; TRBD2 aligns across 9 bases. There are 16 residues in the CDR3. Germline CDR1 MNHEY, CDR2 SMNVEV (reference sequence). Unmatched junction bases numbered 15, after V lost 8 bases and J lost 7 bases. The CDR3 sequence is CASWSPGLAGANEQFF. The CDR3 nucleotides read TGTGCCAGCTGGTCCCCGGGACTAGCAGGAGCGAATGAGCAGTTCTTC.

This chain's CDR3 is CASRSQGGGTEAFF. CDR3 sequence (DNA): TGTGCCAGCAGATCGCAGGGTGGTGGCACTGAAGCTTTCTTT. The chain uses TRBV27 and TRBJ1-1; D possibly corresponds to TRBD1 (5 bases). CDR1 and CDR2 (germline): MNHEY, SMNVEV (reference sequence). V dropped 6 bases and J dropped 4 bases, with 15 bases sitting between them. The CDR3 is 14 amino acids.

The V and J genes are TRBV4-2 and TRBJ2-7; D is possibly TRBD2 (6 bases). V lost 1 base, J lost 3 bases, and 10 bases lay in between. CDR3 length: 14 amino acids. Germline V lookup: CDR1 LGHNA, CDR2 YNFKEQ. CDR3 in amino acids: CASSQGTTIYEQYF. The CDR3 nucleotides read TGTGCCAGCAGCCAAGGGACTACCATCTACGAGCAGTACTTC.

This clone is medium-sized in the sample. The V call is TRBV7-9, the J call TRBJ2-7; D unclear. The germline gives CDR1 SEHNR, CDR2 FQNEAQ (reference sequence). CDR3 length: 12 residues. V lost 5 bases and J lost 0, with 5 bases in between. The chain's CDR3 is CASSPSSYEQYF. The CDR3, as DNA: TGTGCCAGCAGCCCCTCCTCCTACGAGCAGTACTTC.

The chain links TRBV7-9 to TRBJ2-7; D unresolved. The CDR3 spans 16 residues. V was trimmed by 0 bases and J by 5 bases, leaving 17 bases between them. Germline V lookup: CDR1 SEHNR, CDR2 FQNEAQ (reference sequence). The CDR3 DNA sequence: TGTGCCAGCAGCTTAGCGCCCGGGCTTGGTGGAAACGAGCAGTACTTC. Its protein product is CASSLAPGLGGNEQYF.

This clone has just one count. For the CDR3, the DNA is TGTGCCAGCAGCAAAGGGAGGACTAGCGGGAGGGGCGAGCAGTTCTTC. Protein sequence: CASSKGRTSGRGEQFF. J is TRBJ2-1 and V is TRBV21-1; TRBD2 is the table's D call, not checked against the DNA. TRBV21-1 is a known pseudogene. The CDR3 runs to 16 residues.

J is TRBJ2-3 and V is TRBV2; TRBD1 matches at 12 bases. The germline gives CDR1 SNHLY, CDR2 FYNNEI. With V trimmed by 8 bases and J by 6 bases, 6 bases remained unmatched. The CDR3 is 14 amino acids. The CDR3 DNA reads TGTGCCAGCTCACCGGGACAGGGGGCCGATACGCAGTATTTT. Encoded protein: CASSPGQGADTQYF.

The rearrangement joins TRBV4-1 to TRBJ1-4; the D is unclear. Between the trimmed V and J ends, which lost 4 bases and 0 bases, there was a span of 12 bases. This CDR3 region has 16 residues. Germline values: CDR1 MGHRA, CDR2 YSYEKL. The CDR3 region is CASSRETAATNEKLFF. The DNA of the CDR3 is TGCGCCAGCAGCCGAGAAACAGCCGCAACTAATGAAAAACTGTTTTTT.

This clone was seen a handful of times. V gene TRBV27 combines with J gene TRBJ2-7; D unresolved. The V gene lost 3 bases and the J gene lost 6 bases, with 9 bases spanning the gap. This CDR3 is 12 amino acids long. Per the germline V gene, CDR1 is MNHEY and CDR2 is SMNVEV (reference sequence). The CDR3 bases are TGTGCCAGCAGTTTGGGTTTGGGCGAGCAGTACTTC. Translated: CASSLGLGEQYF.

The CDR3 region has the DNA TGTGCCTGGAGTAGGGGGCGCGACTATGGCTACACCTTC. Its translation: CAWSRGRDYGYTF. The chain carries TRBV30 and TRBJ1-2; 7 bases align to TRBD1. The ends lost 2 bases at V and 3 bases at J; junction bases unmatched: 3. The germline V gene encodes CDR1 GTSNPN and CDR2 SVGIG (reference sequence). This CDR3 contains 13 residues.